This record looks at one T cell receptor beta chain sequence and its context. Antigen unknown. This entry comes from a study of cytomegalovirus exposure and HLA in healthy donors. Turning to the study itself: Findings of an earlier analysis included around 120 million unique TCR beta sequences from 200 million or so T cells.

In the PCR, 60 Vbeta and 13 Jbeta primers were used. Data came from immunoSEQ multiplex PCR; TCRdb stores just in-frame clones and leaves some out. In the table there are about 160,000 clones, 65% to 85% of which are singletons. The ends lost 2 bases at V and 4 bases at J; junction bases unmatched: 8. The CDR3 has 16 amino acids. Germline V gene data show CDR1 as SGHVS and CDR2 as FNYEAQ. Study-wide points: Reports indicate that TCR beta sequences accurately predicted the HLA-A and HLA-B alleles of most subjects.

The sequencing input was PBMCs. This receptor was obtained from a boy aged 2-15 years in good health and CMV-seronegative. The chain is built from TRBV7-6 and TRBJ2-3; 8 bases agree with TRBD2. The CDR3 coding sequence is TGTGCCAGCAGCTTATCAACTAGCGGAGTATCAGATACGCAGTATTTT. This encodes CASSLSTSGVSDTQYF.